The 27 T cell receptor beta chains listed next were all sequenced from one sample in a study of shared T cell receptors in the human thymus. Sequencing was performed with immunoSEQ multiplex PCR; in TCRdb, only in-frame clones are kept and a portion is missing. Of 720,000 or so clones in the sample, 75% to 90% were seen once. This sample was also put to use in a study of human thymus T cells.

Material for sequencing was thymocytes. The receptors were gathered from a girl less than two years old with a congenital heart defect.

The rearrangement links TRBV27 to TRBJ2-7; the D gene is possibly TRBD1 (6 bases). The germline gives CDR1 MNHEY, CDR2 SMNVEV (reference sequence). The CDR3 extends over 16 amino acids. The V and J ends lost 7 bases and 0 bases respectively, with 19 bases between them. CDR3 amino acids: CASTSLDRNSSYEQYF. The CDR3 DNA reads TGTGCCAGCACCTCCCTAGACAGGAATAGCTCCTACGAGCAGTACTTC.

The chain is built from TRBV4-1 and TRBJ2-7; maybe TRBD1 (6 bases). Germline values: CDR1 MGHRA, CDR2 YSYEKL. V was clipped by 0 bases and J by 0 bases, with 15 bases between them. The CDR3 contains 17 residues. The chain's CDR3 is CASSQDPTGTFSYEQYF. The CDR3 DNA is TGCGCCAGCAGCCAAGACCCGACAGGAACCTTCTCCTACGAGCAGTACTTC.

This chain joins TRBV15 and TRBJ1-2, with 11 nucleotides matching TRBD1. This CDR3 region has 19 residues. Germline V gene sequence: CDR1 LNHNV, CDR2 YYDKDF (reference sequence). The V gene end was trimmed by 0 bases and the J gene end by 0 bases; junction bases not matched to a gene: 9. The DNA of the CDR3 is TGTGCCACCAGCAGAGATCTCCGGGACAGGGGGAACTCTAACTATGGCTACACCTTC. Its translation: CATSRDLRDRGNSNYGYTF. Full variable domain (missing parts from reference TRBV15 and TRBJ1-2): DAMVIQNPRYQVTQFGKPVTLSCSQTLNHNVMYWYQQKSSQAPKLLFHYYDKDFNNEADTPDNFQSRRPNTSFCFLDIRSPGLGDTAMYLCATSRDLRDRGNSNYGYTFGSGTRLTVV.

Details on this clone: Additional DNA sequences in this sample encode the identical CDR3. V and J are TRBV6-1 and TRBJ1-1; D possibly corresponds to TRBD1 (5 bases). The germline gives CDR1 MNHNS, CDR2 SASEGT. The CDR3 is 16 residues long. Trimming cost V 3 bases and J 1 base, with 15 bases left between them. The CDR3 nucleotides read TGTGCCAGCAGTGAGGTCCCTGGGGGGTCGAACACTGAAGCTTTCTTT. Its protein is CASSEVPGGSNTEAFF.

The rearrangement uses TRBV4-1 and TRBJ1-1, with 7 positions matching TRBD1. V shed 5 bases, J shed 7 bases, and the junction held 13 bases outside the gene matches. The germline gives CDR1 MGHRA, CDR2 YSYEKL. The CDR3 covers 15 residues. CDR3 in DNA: TGCGCCAGCAGCTCAAAGGGGGCACAGACCTATGAAGCTTTCTTT. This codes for CASSSKGAQTYEAFF.

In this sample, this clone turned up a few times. CDR3 sequence (DNA): TGCGCCACCCGACAGGGGGCTAACACTGAAGCTTTCTTT. Protein product: CATRQGANTEAFF. The chain couples TRBV5-1 to TRBJ1-1; 10 bases agree with TRBD1. This CDR3 spans 13 amino acids. V shed 9 bases and J 2 bases; nucleotides not matched to a gene: 4. CDR1 is SGHRS and CDR2 is YFSETQ in the germline V gene.

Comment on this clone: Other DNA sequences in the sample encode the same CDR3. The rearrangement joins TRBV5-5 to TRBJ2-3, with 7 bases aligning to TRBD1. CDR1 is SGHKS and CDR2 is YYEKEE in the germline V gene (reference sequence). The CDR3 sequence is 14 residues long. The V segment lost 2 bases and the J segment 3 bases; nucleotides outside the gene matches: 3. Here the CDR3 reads CASSLGRGTDTQYF. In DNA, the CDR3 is TGTGCCAGCAGCTTAGGCAGGGGGACAGATACGCAGTATTTT. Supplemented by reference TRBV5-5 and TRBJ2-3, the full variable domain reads DAGVTQSPTHLIKTRGQQVTLRCSPISGHKSVSWYQQVLGQGPQFIFQYYEKEERGRGNFPDRFSARQFPNYSSELNVNALLLGDSALYLCASSLGRGTDTQYFGPGTRLTVL.

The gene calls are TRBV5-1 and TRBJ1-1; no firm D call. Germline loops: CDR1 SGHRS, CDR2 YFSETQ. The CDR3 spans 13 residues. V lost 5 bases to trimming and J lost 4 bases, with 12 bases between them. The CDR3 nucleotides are TGCGCCAGCAGGGCCCCGTTTGGCACTGAAGCTTTCTTT. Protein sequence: CASRAPFGTEAFF.

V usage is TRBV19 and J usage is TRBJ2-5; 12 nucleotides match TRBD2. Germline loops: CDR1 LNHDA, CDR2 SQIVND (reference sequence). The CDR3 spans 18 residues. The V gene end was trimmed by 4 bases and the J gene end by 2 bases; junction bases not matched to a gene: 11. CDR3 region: CASSTGLAGPRPQETQYF. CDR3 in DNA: TGTGCCAGTAGTACCGGACTAGCGGGGCCCAGACCTCAAGAGACCCAGTACTTC.

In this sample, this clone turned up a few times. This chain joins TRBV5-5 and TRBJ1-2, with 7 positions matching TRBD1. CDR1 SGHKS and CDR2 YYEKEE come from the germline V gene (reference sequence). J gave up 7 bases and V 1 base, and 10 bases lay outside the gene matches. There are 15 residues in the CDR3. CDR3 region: CASSLQSETGSGYTF. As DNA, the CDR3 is TGTGCCAGCAGCTTGCAGTCGGAGACAGGGAGTGGCTACACCTTC.

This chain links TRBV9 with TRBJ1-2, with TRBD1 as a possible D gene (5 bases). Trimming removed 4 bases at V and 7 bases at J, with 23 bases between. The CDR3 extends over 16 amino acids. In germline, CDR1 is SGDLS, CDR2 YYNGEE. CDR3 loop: CASSPPPDRPLGGYTF. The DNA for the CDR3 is TGTGCCAGCAGCCCGCCCCCCGACAGACCCTTGGGTGGCTACACCTTC.

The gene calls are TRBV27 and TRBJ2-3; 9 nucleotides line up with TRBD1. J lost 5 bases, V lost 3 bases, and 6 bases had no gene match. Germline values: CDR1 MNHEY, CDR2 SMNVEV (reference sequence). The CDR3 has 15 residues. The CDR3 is CASSFRDRDKDTQYF. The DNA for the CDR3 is TGTGCCAGCAGTTTCCGGGACAGGGATAAAGATACGCAGTATTTT.

CDR3 sequence (DNA): TGTGCCAGCAGCCGATTCGTCGACAGGGAATACAATGAGCAGTTCTTC. This sequence encodes CASSRFVDREYNEQFF. The chain couples TRBV4-2 to TRBJ2-1; 7 bases fit TRBD1. Germline V gene sequence: CDR1 LGHNA, CDR2 YNFKEQ. The trim removed 4 bases at V and 4 bases at J, leaving 10 bases unmatched. This CDR3 spans 16 amino acids.

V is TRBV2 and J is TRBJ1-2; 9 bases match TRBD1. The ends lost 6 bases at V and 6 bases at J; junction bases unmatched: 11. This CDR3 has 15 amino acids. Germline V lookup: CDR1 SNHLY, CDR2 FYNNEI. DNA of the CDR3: TGTGCCAGCAGCCACCGGGACAGGGACTTGGATGGCTACACCTTC. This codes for CASSHRDRDLDGYTF. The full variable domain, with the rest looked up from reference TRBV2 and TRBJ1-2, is EPEVTQTPSHQVTQMGQEVILRCVPISNHLYFYWYRQILGQKVEFLVSFYNNEISEKSEIFDDQFSVERPDGSNFTLKIRSTKLEDSAMYFCASSHRDRDLDGYTFGSGTRLTVV.

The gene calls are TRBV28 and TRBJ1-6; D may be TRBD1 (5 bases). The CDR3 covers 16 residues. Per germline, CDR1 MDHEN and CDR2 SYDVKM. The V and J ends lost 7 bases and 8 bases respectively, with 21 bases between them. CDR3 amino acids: CASTANYGGSHSPLHF. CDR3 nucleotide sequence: TGTGCCAGCACCGCAAACTACGGGGGATCTCATTCACCCCTCCACTTT.

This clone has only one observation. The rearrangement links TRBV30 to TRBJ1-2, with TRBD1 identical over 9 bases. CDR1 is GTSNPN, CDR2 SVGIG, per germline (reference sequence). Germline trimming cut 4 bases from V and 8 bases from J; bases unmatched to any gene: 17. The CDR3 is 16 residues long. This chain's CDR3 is CAWKLWKGQGMRGYTF. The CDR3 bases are TGTGCCTGGAAATTGTGGAAGGGACAGGGCATGCGGGGCTACACCTTC.

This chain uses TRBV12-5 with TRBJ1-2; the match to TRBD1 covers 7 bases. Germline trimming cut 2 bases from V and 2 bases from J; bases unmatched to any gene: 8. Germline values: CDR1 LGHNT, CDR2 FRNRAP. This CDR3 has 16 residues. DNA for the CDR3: TGTGCTAGTGGTTTGCGGATAAAACAGGGGAACTATGGCTACACCTTC. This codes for CASGLRIKQGNYGYTF. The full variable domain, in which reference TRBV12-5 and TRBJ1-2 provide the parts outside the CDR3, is DARVTQTPRHKVTEMGQEVTMRCQPILGHNTVFWYRQTMMQGLELLAYFRNRAPLDDSGMPKDRFSAEMPDATLATLKIQPSEPRDSAVYFCASGLRIKQGNYGYTFGSGTRLTVV.

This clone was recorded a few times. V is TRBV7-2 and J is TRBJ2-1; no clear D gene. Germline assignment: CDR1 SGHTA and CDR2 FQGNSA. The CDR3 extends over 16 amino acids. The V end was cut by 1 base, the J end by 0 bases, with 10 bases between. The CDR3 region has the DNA TGTGCCAGCAGCTTAGACACAGAGAGCTCCTACAATGAGCAGTTCTTC. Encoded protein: CASSLDTESSYNEQFF.

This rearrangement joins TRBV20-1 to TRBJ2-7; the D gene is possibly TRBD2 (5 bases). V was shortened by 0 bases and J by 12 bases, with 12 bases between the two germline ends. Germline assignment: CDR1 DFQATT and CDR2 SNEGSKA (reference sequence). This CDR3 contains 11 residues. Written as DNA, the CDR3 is TGCAGTGCTAGAGATTATGACGGGATGTACTTC. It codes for CSARDYDGMYF.

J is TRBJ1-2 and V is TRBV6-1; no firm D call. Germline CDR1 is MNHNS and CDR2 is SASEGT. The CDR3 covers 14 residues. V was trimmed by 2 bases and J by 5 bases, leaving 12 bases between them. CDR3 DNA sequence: TGTGCCAGCAGTGAACGGCAGGAGGCATATGGCTACACCTTC. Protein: CASSERQEAYGYTF.

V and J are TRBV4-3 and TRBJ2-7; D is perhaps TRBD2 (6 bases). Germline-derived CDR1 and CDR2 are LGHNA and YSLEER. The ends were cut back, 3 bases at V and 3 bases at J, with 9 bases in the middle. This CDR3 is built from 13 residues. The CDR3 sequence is CASSHVGGYEQYF. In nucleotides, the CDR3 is TGCGCCAGCAGCCACGTGGGGGGCTACGAGCAGTACTTC.

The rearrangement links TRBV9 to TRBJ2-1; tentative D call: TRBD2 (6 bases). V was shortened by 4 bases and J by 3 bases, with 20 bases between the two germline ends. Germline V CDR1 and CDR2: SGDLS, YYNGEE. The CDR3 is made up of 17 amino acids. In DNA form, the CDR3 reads TGTGCCAGCAGCCCCCAGACTAGTTTGGGAGTCTACAATGAGCAGTTCTTC. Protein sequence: CASSPQTSLGVYNEQFF.

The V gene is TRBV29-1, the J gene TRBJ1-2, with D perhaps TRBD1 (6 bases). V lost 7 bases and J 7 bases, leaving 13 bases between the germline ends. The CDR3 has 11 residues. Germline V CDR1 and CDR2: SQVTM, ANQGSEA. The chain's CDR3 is CSGGQPVGYTF. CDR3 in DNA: TGCAGCGGGGGGCAGCCAGTTGGCTACACCTTC.

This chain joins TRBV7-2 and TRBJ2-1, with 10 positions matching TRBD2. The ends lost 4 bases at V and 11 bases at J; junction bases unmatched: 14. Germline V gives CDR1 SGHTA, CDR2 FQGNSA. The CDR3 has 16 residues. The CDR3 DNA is TGTGCCAGCAGCTCAGATACGGTAAGAGCGGGGGGGAAGCAGTTCTTC. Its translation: CASSSDTVRAGGKQFF.

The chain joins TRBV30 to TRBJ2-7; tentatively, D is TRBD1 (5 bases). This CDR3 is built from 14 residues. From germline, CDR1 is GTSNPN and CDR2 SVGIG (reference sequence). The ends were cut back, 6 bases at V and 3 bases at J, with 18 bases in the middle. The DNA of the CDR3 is TGTGCCTGTATTAGACCTCATCAGGGCTACGAGCAGTACTTC. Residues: CACIRPHQGYEQYF.

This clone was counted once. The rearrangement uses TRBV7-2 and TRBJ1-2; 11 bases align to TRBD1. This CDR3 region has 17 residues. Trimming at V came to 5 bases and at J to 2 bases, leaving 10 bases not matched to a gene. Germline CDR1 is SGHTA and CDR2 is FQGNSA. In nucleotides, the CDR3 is TGTGCCAGCAGCCTCTGGACAGGGGGCTCGGGCAACTATGGCTACACCTTC. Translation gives CASSLWTGGSGNYGYTF.

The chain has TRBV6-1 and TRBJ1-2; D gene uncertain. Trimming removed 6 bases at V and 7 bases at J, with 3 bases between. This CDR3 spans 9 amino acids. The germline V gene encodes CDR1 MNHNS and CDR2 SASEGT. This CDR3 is CASRSGYTF. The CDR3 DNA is TGTGCCAGCAGGAGTGGCTACACCTTC.